Included here is one T cell receptor beta chain sequence, with context. The sample is drawn from a study of blood T cell repertoires in COVID-19. On the study more broadly: Spain, Italy and the United States supplied samples that represented acute and convalescent COVID-19.

As originally analysed: Amplification with reference gene primers provided the estimates of nucleated cell counts. The protocol was immunoSEQ multiplex PCR, while the TCRdb copy is restricted to in-frame clones and leaves out a portion. The V and J calls and clone size are taken from that table; D and trimming were inferred from the DNA. This table has tens of thousands of clones, around 86% appearing once. V lost 7 bases, J lost 3 bases, and 15 bases lay in between. The CDR3 consists of 13 residues. Germline V gene data show CDR1 as SQVTM and CDR2 as ANQGSEA. This receptor was taken from a woman older than 75 with acute or convalescent COVID-19. This chain connects TRBV29-1 to TRBJ1-2, with D possibly matching TRBD1 (5 bases). The sequenced sample consisted of peripheral blood. The CDR3 coding sequence is TGCAGCGCTTCGGGCAGGGCCGACTATGGCTACACCTTC. Its protein is CSASGRADYGYTF.